This section outlines one TCR beta chain sequence together with its context. Antigen: not known. This sample stems from a study of cytomegalovirus exposure and HLA in healthy donors. Study-wide results and caveats: By HLA locus, TCR association rates varied in a later analysis, with DRB1 showing the most and HLA-C the fewest.

60 Vbeta and 13 Jbeta primers were used in PCR. Profiled with immunoSEQ multiplex PCR; TCRdb holds only in-frame clones, not every one. The table lists around 36,000 clones, with more than 3% in the top ten. Though probably carrying unrecorded immune exposures, donors were nominally healthy at sampling. The CDR3 is 15 amino acids. From germline, CDR1 is LGHNA and CDR2 YNFKEQ. V lost 0 bases, J lost 6 bases, and 15 bases lay in between. The rearrangement uses TRBV4-2 and TRBJ2-7; D perhaps matches TRBD2 (6 bases). What was sequenced was PBMCs. This clonotype was sampled from a woman aged 30 to 39 in good health and CMV-seropositive. CDR3 loop: CASSQDLVRGIEQYF. For the CDR3, the DNA is TGTGCCAGCAGCCAAGATCTTGTCCGCGGGATCGAGCAGTACTTC.